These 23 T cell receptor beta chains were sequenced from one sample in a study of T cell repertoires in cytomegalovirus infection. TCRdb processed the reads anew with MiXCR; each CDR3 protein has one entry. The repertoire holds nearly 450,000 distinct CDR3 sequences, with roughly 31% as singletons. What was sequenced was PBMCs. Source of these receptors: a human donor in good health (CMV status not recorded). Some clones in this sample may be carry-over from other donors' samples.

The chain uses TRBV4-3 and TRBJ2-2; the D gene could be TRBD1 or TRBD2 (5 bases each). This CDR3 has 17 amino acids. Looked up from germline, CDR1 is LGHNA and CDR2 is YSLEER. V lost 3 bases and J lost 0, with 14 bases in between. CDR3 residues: CASSHRWGNPNTGELFF. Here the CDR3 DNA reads TGCGCCAGCAGCCACAGATGGGGGAATCCGAACACCGGGGAGCTGTTTTTT.

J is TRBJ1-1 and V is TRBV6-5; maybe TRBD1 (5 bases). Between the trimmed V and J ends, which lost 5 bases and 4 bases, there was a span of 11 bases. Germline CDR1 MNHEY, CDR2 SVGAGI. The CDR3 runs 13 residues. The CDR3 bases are TGTGCCAGCAGTGCGTCAGGGCTCACTGAAGCTTTCTTT. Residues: CASSASGLTEAFF.

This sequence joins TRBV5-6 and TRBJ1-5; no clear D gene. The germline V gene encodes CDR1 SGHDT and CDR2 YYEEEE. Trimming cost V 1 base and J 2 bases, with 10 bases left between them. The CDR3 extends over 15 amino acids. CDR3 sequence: CASSLTATGNQPQHF. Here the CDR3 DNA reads TGTGCCAGCAGCTTGACCGCCACTGGCAATCAGCCCCAGCATTTT.

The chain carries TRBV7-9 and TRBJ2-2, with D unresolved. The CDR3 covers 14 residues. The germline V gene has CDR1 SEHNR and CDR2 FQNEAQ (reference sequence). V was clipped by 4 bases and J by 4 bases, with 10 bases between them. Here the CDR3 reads CASSSVSFTGELFF. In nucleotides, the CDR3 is TGTGCCAGCAGCTCAGTTAGCTTCACCGGGGAGCTGTTTTTT.

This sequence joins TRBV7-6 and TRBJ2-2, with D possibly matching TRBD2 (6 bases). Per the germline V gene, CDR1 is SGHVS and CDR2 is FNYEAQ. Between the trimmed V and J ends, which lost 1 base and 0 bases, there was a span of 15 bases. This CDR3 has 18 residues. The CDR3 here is CASSLGGGDFANTGELFF. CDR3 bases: TGTGCCAGCAGCTTAGGAGGCGGGGATTTCGCGAACACCGGGGAGCTGTTTTTT.

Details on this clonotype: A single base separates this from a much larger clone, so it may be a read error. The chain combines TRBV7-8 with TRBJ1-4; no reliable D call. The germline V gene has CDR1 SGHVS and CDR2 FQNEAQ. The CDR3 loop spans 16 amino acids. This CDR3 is CVSSLRPATTDEKLFF. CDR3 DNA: TGTGTCAGCAGCTTGAGACCCGCTACAACTGATGAAAAACTGTTTTTT.

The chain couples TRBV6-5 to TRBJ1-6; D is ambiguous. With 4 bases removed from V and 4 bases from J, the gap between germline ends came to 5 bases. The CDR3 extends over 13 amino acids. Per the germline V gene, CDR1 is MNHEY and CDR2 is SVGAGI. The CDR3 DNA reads TGTGCCAGCAGTTCTGGTTATAATTCACCCCTCCACTTT. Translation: CASSSGYNSPLHF.

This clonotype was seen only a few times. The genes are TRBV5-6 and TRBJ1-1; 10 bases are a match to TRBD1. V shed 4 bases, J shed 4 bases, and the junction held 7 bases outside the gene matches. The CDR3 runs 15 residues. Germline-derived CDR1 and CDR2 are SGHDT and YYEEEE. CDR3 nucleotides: TGTGCCAGCAGCCCCGGGACAGGGGATCCCACTGAAGCTTTCTTT. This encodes CASSPGTGDPTEAFF.

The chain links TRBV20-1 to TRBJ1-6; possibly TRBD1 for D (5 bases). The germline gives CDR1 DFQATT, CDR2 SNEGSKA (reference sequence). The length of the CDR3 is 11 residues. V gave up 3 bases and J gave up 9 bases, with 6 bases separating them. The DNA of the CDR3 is TGCAGTGCTAGTAGGGGTTCACCCCTCCACTTT. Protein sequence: CSASRGSPLHF.

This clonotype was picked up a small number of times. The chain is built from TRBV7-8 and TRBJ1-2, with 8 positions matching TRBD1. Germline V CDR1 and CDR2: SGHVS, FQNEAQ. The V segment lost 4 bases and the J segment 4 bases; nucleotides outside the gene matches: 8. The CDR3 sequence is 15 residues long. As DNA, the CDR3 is TGTGCCAGCAGCTCACCCGGGACAGGAACCTATGGCTACACCTTC. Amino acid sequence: CASSSPGTGTYGYTF.

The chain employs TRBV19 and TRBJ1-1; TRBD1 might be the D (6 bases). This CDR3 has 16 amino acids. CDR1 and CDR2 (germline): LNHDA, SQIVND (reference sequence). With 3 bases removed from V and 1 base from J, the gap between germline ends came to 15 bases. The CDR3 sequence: CASSIKSGVGNTEAFF. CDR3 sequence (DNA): TGTGCCAGTAGTATTAAGTCAGGGGTGGGGAACACTGAAGCTTTCTTT.

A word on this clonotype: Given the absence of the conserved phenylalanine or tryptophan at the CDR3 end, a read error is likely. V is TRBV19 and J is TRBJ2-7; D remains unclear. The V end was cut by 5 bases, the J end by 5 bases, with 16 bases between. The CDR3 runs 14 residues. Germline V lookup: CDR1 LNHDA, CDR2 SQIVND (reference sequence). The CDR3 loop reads CASSPRTAVHEQYL. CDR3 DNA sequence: TGTGCCAGTAGTCCGCGGACCGCCGTACACGAGCAGTACTTA.

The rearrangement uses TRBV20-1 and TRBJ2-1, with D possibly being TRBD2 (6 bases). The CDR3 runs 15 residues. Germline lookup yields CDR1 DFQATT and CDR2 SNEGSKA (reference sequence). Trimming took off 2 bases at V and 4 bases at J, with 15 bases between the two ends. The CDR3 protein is CSARISGRKYNEQFF. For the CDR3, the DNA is TGCAGTGCTAGAATCTCAGGGAGGAAGTACAATGAGCAGTTCTTC.

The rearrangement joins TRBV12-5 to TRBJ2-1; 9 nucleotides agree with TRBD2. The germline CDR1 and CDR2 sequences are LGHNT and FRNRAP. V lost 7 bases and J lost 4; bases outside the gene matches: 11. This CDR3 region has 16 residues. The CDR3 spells CASDLTAGGIYNEQFF. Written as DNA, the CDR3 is TGTGCTAGTGACTTAACAGCGGGAGGTATTTACAATGAGCAGTTCTTC. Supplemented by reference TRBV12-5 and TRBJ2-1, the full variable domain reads DARVTQTPRHKVTEMGQEVTMRCQPILGHNTVFWYRQTMMQGLELLAYFRNRAPLDDSGMPKDRFSAEMPDATLATLKIQPSEPRDSAVYFCASDLTAGGIYNEQFFGPGTRLTVL.

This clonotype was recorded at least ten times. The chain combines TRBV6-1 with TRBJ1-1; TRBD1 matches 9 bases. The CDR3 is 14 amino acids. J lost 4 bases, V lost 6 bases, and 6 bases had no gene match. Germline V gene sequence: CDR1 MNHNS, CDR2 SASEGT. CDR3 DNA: TGTGCCAGCAGGACCCGACAGGGGGGCACTGAAGCTTTCTTT. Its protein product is CASRTRQGGTEAFF.

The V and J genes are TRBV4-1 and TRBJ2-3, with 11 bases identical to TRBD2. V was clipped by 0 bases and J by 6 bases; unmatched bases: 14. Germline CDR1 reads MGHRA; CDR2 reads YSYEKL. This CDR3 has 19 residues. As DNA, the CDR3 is TGCGCCAGCAGCCAAGATAAGATAGGGGCTAGCGGGGGGTCTGATACGCAGTATTTT. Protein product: CASSQDKIGASGGSDTQYF.

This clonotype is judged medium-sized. In nucleotides, the CDR3 is TGTGCCAGCAGCTTAAGGGGCACTGAAGCTTTCTTT. This codes for CASSLRGTEAFF. This rearrangement joins TRBV5-6 to TRBJ1-1; tentative D call: TRBD1 (5 bases). The CDR3 consists of 12 residues. Germline V gene lookup returns CDR1 SGHDT and CDR2 YYEEEE. V was clipped by 2 bases and J by 4 bases, with 6 bases between them. The full variable domain, completed using reference TRBV5-6 and TRBJ1-1, is DAGVTQSPTHLIKTRGQQVTLRCSPKSGHDTVSWYQQALGQGPQFIFQYYEEEERQRGNFPDRFSGHQFPNYSSELNVNALLLGDSALYLCASSLRGTEAFFGQGTRLTVV.

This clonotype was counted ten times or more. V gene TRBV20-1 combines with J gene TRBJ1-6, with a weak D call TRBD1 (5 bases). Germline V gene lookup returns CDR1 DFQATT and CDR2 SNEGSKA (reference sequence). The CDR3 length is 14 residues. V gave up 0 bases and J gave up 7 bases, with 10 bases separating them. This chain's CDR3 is CSAREAGRNSPLHF. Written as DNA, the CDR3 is TGCAGTGCTAGAGAGGCAGGGAGGAATTCACCCCTCCACTTT.

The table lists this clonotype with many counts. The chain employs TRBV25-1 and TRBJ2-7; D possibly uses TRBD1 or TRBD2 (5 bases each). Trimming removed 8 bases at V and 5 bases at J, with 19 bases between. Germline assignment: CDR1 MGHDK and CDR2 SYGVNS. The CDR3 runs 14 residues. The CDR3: CASAKDGTAHEQYF. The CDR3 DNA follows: TGTGCCAGCGCCAAGGACGGGACGGCCCACGAGCAGTACTTC.

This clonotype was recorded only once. CDR3 region: CASNRENTEAFF. The DNA of the CDR3 is TGTGCCAGCAATCGGGAAAACACTGAAGCTTTCTTT. The chain couples TRBV2 to TRBJ1-1, with D hard to call. Germline V gene lookup returns CDR1 SNHLY and CDR2 FYNNEI. The CDR3 sequence is 12 residues long. The V gene lost 7 bases and the J gene lost 2 bases, with 8 bases spanning the gap.

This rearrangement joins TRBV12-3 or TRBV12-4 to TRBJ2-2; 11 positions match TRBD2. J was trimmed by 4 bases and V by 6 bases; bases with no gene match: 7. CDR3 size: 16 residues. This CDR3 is CASRSLAGVITGELFF. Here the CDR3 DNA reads TGTGCCAGCAGATCACTAGCGGGGGTTATCACCGGGGAGCTGTTTTTT.

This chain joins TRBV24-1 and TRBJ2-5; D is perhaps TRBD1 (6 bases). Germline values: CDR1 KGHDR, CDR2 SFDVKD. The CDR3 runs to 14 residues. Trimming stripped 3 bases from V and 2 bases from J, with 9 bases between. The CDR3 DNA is TGTGCCACCAGTGATGGACAGAAACAAGAGACCCAGTACTTC. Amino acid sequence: CATSDGQKQETQYF.

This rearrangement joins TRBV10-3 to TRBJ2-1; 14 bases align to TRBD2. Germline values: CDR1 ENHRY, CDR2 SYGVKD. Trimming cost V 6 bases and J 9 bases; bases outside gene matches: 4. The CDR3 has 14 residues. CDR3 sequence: CAIRAGTSGGEQFF. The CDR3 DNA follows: TGTGCCATCAGGGCCGGGACTAGCGGGGGTGAGCAGTTCTTC.